Below, 11 T cell receptor beta chains from the same sample are listed, as sequenced in a study of technical replicates of blood from a few donors. Method: immunoSEQ multiplex PCR; TCRdb's copy keeps in-frame clones and lacks some. The sample gives about 12,000 clones, 60% to 80% of which show up once; more than 14% is in the top ten. Specimen: PBMCs. The receptors derive from a human donor in good health.

This chain connects TRBV5-1 to TRBJ2-5, with a tentative D call TRBD1 (6 bases). V shed 0 bases and J shed 4 bases, with 10 bases lying between them. The CDR3 consists of 14 residues. Germline lookup yields CDR1 SGHRS and CDR2 YFSETQ. CDR3 in DNA: TGCGCCAGCAGCTTGGCGCAGGGGAGAGAGACCCAGTACTTC. Residues: CASSLAQGRETQYF.

This clone was seen a few times. The chain recombines TRBV28 with TRBJ1-5; the match to TRBD1 covers 8 bases. The ends lost 3 bases at V and 2 bases at J; junction bases unmatched: 3. This CDR3 has 15 amino acids. Per the germline V gene, CDR1 is MDHEN and CDR2 is SYDVKM. For the CDR3, the DNA is TGTGCCAGCAGTTTGGCGACAGGGGGCAATCAGCCCCAGCATTTT. It encodes CASSLATGGNQPQHF. Filled out from reference TRBV28 and TRBJ1-5, the complete variable domain reads DVKVTQSSRYLVKRTGEKVFLECVQDMDHENMFWYRQDPGLGLRLIYFSYDVKMKEKGDIPEGYSVSREKKERFSLILESASTNQTSMYLCASSLATGGNQPQHFGDGTRLSIL.

The chain carries TRBV2 and TRBJ1-1, with TRBD1 as a possible D gene (6 bases). The germline V gene encodes CDR1 SNHLY and CDR2 FYNNEI. V was clipped by 7 bases and J by 5 bases, with 20 bases between them. The CDR3 length is 15 residues. The CDR3 protein is CASTWAGAPMTEAFF. In DNA form, the CDR3 reads TGTGCCAGCACCTGGGCAGGGGCCCCGATGACTGAAGCTTTCTTT. Complete variable domain (other parts from reference TRBV2 and TRBJ1-1): EPEVTQTPSHQVTQMGQEVILRCVPISNHLYFYWYRQILGQKVEFLVSFYNNEISEKSEIFDDQFSVERPDGSNFTLKIRSTKLEDSAMYFCASTWAGAPMTEAFFGQGTRLTVV.

This rearrangement joins TRBV18 to TRBJ1-1, with TRBD1 matching 10 bases. CDR1 and CDR2 (germline): KGHSH, LQKENI. The J segment lost 5 bases and the V segment lost 3 bases, leaving 9 bases of the junction unmatched. This CDR3 comprises 16 residues. The CDR3 nucleotides are TGTGCCAGCTCACCCCCGGACAGGGGGTCGGAGACTGAAGCTTTCTTT. Amino acids: CASSPPDRGSETEAFF.

The gene calls are TRBV5-8 and TRBJ1-2; a possible D gene is TRBD1 (5 bases). Germline loops: CDR1 SGHTS, CDR2 YDEGEE. The CDR3 length is 13 residues. V shed 2 bases and J shed 4 bases, with 9 bases lying between them. CDR3 region: CASSFDRSYGYTF. CDR3 nucleotides: TGTGCCAGCAGCTTCGACAGAAGCTATGGCTACACCTTC.

This chain joins TRBV2 and TRBJ2-2, with 13 bases matching TRBD2. Germline V CDR1 and CDR2: SNHLY, FYNNEI. Losses at the gene ends were 4 bases for V and 6 bases for J; bases not matched to a gene: 5. This CDR3 has 16 residues. The CDR3 DNA reads as TGTGCCAGCAGTGTGACTAGCGGGAGGAATGCCGGGGAGCTGTTTTTT. Translating it yields CASSVTSGRNAGELFF.

The chain couples TRBV5-6 to TRBJ2-5; 7 bases are shared with TRBD2. CDR3 length equals 13 residues. The V segment lost 1 base and the J segment 5 bases; nucleotides outside the gene matches: 2. From germline, CDR1 is SGHDT and CDR2 YYEEEE. CDR3 residues: CASSLSGRETQYF. The DNA of the CDR3 is TGTGCCAGCAGCTTGTCCGGGAGGGAGACCCAGTACTTC.

This chain joins TRBV4-1 and TRBJ2-7; the match to TRBD1 covers 9 bases. V lost 3 bases and J lost 5; bases outside the gene matches: 2. Germline assignment: CDR1 MGHRA and CDR2 YSYEKL. This CDR3 is 13 amino acids long. In DNA, the CDR3 is TGCGCCAGCAGCCAGGGACAGGGCGACGAGCAGTACTTC. It is translated as CASSQGQGDEQYF.

The chain uses TRBV7-6 and TRBJ2-2; possibly TRBD1 for D (5 bases). The germline V and J ends were trimmed by 1 base and 7 bases, with 7 bases remaining between them. Germline V gene lookup returns CDR1 SGHVS and CDR2 FNYEAQ. The CDR3 length is 13 residues. This CDR3 reads CASSLGGDGELFF. DNA for the CDR3: TGTGCCAGCAGCTTAGGGGGCGACGGGGAGCTGTTTTTT.

The CDR3 DNA reads TGTGCCAGCAGCTTACAGGGTGGATTATCCTACGAGCAGTACTTC. Translated: CASSLQGGLSYEQYF. The chain employs TRBV7-3 and TRBJ2-7; perhaps TRBD1 as D (5 bases). Trimming stripped 2 bases from V and 1 base from J, with 12 bases between. The germline CDR1 and CDR2 sequences are SGHTA and FQGTGA. The CDR3 runs 15 residues.

The V and J genes are TRBV10-3 and TRBJ2-3; 8 bases fit TRBD2. Germline assignment: CDR1 ENHRY and CDR2 SYGVKD. J lost 4 bases, V lost 3 bases, and 9 bases had no gene match. The CDR3 loop spans 16 amino acids. This CDR3 is CAISEGAGGFPDTQYF. The CDR3 DNA is TGTGCCATCAGTGAAGGGGCGGGAGGCTTCCCAGATACGCAGTATTTT.